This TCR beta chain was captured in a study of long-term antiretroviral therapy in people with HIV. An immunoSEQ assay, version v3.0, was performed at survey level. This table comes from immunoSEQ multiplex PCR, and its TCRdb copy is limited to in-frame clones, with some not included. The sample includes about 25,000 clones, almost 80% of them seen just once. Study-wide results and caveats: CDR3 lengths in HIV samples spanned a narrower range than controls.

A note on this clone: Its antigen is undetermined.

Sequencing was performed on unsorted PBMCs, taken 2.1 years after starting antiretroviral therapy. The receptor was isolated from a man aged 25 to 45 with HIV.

CDR3 nucleotides: TGTGCCAGCAGCGTATGGGAGGGAACTGAAGCTTTCTTT. This translates into CASSVWEGTEAFF. The chain recombines TRBV9 with TRBJ1-1; unclear D gene. Germline V CDR1 and CDR2: SGDLS, YYNGEE. The V gene lost 1 base and the J gene lost 5 bases, with 9 bases spanning the gap. This CDR3 has 13 amino acids.